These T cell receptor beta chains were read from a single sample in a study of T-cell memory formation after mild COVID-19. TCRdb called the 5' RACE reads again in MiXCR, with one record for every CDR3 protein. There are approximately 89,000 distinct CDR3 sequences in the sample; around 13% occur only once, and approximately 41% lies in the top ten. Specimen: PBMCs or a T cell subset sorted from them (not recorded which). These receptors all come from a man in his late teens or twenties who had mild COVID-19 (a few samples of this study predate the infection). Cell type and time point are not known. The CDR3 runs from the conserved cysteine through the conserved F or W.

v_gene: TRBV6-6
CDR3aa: CASSLTGRGFEGNQPQHF

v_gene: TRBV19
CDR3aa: CASSTRDSTYEQYF

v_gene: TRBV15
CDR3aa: CATSRVGSSSSYNEQFF

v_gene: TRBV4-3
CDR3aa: CASSQDRTANTEAFF

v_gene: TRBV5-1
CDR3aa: CASSLTPWGAGLAKNIQYF

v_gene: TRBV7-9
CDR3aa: CASGLVHEQFF

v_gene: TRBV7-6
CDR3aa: CASSLTLTGFYGYTF

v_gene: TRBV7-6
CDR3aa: CASSFTGGSTDTQYF

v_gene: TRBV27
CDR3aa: CASSLSRNSPLHF

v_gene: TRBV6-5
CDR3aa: CASSYSTGYNEQFF

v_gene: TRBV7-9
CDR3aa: CAPAGETYNEQFF

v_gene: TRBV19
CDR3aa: CASSPRGGYTGELFF

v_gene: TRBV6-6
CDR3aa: CASSPPMDTEAFF

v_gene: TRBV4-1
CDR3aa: CASSQRTDSNQPQHF

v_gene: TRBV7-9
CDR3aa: CASSFPVDTQYF

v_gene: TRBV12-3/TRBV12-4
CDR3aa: CASSLGTGRFGYTF

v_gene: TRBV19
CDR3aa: CASSTGYGYTF

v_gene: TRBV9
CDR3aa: CASSPFGIGEQYF

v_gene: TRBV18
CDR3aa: CASSPLNPAGDEQFF

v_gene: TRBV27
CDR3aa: CASSLSPRGWANSPLHF

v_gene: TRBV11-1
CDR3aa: CASSSDLNNEQFF

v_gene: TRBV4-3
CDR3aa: CASSQDPQEAGTYGYTF

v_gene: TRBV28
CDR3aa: CASSPLGRNNSPLHF

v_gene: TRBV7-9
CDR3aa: CASSFAGQDSYEQYF

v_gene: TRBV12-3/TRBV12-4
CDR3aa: CASSLLGETQYF

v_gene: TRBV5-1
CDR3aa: CASSFGTASYEQYF

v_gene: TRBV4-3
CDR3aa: CASSPRLADSTDTQYF

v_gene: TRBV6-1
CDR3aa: CAGKERESYEQYF

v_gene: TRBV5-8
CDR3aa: CASSFGRGEPYEQYF

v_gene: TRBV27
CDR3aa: CASRSQGTTEAFF

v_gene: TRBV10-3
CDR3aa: CAISELGAIQPQHF

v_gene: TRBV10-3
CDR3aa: CAISEPARTSGGTSTDTQYF

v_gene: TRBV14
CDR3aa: CASSGRGDEQYF

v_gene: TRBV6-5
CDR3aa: CASSRPHGAQYF

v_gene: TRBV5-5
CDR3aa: CASRSDTAFSNQPQHF

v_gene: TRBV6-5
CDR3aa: CASSYSPGQETQYF

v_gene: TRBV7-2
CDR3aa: CASSSGLAGGTQYF

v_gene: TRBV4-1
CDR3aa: CASSQGDRVGKNIQYF

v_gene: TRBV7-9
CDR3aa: CASSGNRGSYNEQFF

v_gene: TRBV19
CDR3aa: CARPWQGPGYTF

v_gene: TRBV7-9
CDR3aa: CASSLGGINEQFF